One and the same sample provided the 18 T cell receptor beta chains below, sequenced in a study of regulatory T cells in long-lasting Graves disease. Time point described: newly diagnosed GD, antithyroid drugs for less than 3 months. Generation of the TCR library employed RNA extracted from PBMCs. According to the study, TCR beta libraries were built with iRepertoire HTBI primers and CDR3-region Arm-PCR. TCRdb recomputed calls from the multiplex PCR reads with MiXCR, one row per CDR3 protein. The table has over 300,000 distinct CDR3 sequences, roughly 16% seen once; the top ten hold about 24%. The source material was peripheral blood mononuclear cells (PBMCs), sampled at new diagnosis, from a patient treated with antithyroid drugs. These receptor sequences come from a female donor with Graves disease.

The sample holds a few counts of this clonotype. This chain joins TRBV6-2 or TRBV6-3 and TRBJ2-2; 8 positions match TRBD2. J lost 0 bases, V lost 10 bases, and 10 bases had no gene match. CDR1 and CDR2 (germline): MNHEY, SVGEGT. The CDR3 sequence is 16 residues long. The CDR3 nucleotides are TGTGCCACCTTACTTACACTAGCGGCGAACACCGGGGAGCTGTTTTTT. It codes for CATLLTLAANTGELFF.

The chain is built from TRBV30 and TRBJ2-3, with TRBD1 as a possible D gene (6 bases). Germline CDR1 and CDR2: GTSNPN and SVGIG (reference sequence). The CDR3 consists of 15 residues. V shed 0 bases and J shed 6 bases, with 16 bases lying between them. The DNA for the CDR3 is TGTGCCTGGAGTGTAGTGCAGGGGAACACGGATACGCAGTATTTT. As protein: CAWSVVQGNTDTQYF. The whole variable domain, remainder taken from reference TRBV30 and TRBJ2-3, is SQTIHQWPATLVQPVGSPLSLECTVEGTSNPNLYWYRQAAGRGLQLLFYSVGIGQISSEVPQNLSASRPQDRQFILSSKKLLLSDSGFYLCAWSVVQGNTDTQYFGPGTRLTVL.

The rearrangement joins TRBV13 to TRBJ2-3, with TRBD2 identical over 16 bases. With V trimmed by 5 bases and J by 9 bases, 11 bases remained unmatched. The CDR3 totals 17 residues. Germline assignment: CDR1 PRHDT and CDR2 FYEKMQ (reference sequence). The CDR3 DNA sequence: TGTGCCAGCAGCCCAGAGGGGACTAGCGGGGGGGCCGGCACGCAGTATTTT. Translating it yields CASSPEGTSGGAGTQYF. The whole variable domain, filled in from reference TRBV13 and TRBJ2-3, reads AAGVIQSPRHLIKEKRETATLKCYPIPRHDTVYWYQQGPGQDPQFLISFYEKMQSDKGSIPDRFSAQQFSDYHSELNMSSLELGDSALYFCASSPEGTSGGAGTQYFGPGTRLTVL.

The table lists this clonotype with many counts. The chain is built from TRBV20-1 and TRBJ2-3; TRBD1 aligns across 7 bases. From germline, CDR1 is DFQATT and CDR2 SNEGSKA (reference sequence). The CDR3 spans 14 residues. V was clipped by 0 bases and J by 6 bases; unmatched bases: 6. For the CDR3, the DNA is TGCAGTGCTAGAGATGACCAGGGGGTGGATACGCAGTATTTT. Amino acid sequence: CSARDDQGVDTQYF.

This clonotype was seen many times. The chain links TRBV5-6 to TRBJ2-5; 10 nucleotides line up with TRBD2. The germline gives CDR1 SGHDT, CDR2 YYEEEE. V trimming: 3 bases; J trimming: 0 bases; junction bases outside the gene matches: 11. The CDR3 is made up of 18 amino acids. The DNA of the CDR3 is TGTGCCAGCAGCTCCGCGATGACGGGACTAGCGCACCAAGAGACCCAGTACTTC. It yields the protein CASSSAMTGLAHQETQYF.

The CDR3 bases are TGTGCCACCAGCAGAGATTTAACGGCTGAAGCTTTCTTT. Protein sequence: CATSRDLTAEAFF. J is TRBJ1-1 and V is TRBV15; the D is unclear. The CDR3 runs 13 residues. Germline values: CDR1 LNHNV, CDR2 YYDKDF (reference sequence). V gave up 0 bases and J gave up 6 bases, with 8 bases separating them.

In regard to this clonotype: A far larger clone is a single base away, which makes a read error likely. This chain connects TRBV27 to TRBJ2-5, with a tentative D call TRBD2 (6 bases). Matching the DNA end better, TRBJ2-1 makes the J call doubtful. The length of the CDR3 is 15 residues. Germline CDR1 and CDR2: MNHEY and SMNVEV (reference sequence). CDR3 coding DNA: TGTGCCAGCACCCCACGGGACGGGAGTCGGAGCGAGCAGTTCTTC. Protein product: CASTPRDGSRSEQFF.

This clonotype was seen only a few times. CDR3 region: CASSQRPGQINTGELFF. In DNA, the CDR3 is TGTGCCAGCAGCCAGAGACCGGGACAGATAAACACCGGGGAGCTGTTTTTT. The chain has TRBV5-5 and TRBJ2-2, with 7 positions matching TRBD1. The CDR3 runs 17 residues. The junction had 11 bases not matched to a gene; V was cut back by 4 bases and J by 2 bases. Germline CDR1 SGHKS, CDR2 YYEKEE (reference sequence).

This clonotype came up many times. The CDR3 loop reads CASSLQGGMNTEAFF. In DNA, the CDR3 is TGTGCCAGCAGTCTACAGGGGGGAATGAACACTGAAGCTTTCTTT. This rearrangement joins TRBV27 to TRBJ1-1; 8 nucleotides match TRBD1. CDR3 size: 15 residues. With V trimmed by 5 bases and J by 0 bases, 5 bases remained unmatched. CDR1 and CDR2 from the germline V gene are MNHEY and SMNVEV (reference sequence).

CDR3 DNA sequence: TGTGCCAGCAGCCCTCGGACCGAGGGGGGCGAGCAGTACTTC. This gives the protein CASSPRTEGGEQYF. The rearrangement uses TRBV9 and TRBJ2-7; D possibly matches TRBD1 or TRBD2 (6 bases each). This CDR3 has 14 residues. Germline V lookup: CDR1 SGDLS, CDR2 YYNGEE. V lost 4 bases to trimming and J lost 6 bases, with 17 bases between them.

The V and J genes are TRBV4-1 and TRBJ2-1, with 8 bases matching TRBD1. After removal of 3 bases from V and 7 bases from J, the junction contained 8 bases not matched to a gene. CDR3 length equals 15 residues. Germline V gene sequence: CDR1 MGHRA, CDR2 YSYEKL. This CDR3 reads CASSQDDRGNNEQFF. The CDR3 DNA reads TGCGCCAGCAGCCAGGATGACAGGGGTAATAATGAGCAGTTCTTC.

This clonotype was detected ten times or more. V is TRBV12-3 or TRBV12-4 and J is TRBJ2-1; D gene unclear. The germline V and J ends were trimmed by 6 bases and 3 bases, with 6 bases remaining between them. The CDR3 has 12 amino acids. Written as DNA, the CDR3 is TGTGCCAGCAGCTTGCTCTACAATGAGCAGTTCTTC. Translation gives CASSLLYNEQFF.

This chain uses TRBV4-1 with TRBJ2-7, with TRBD1 as a possible D gene (5 bases). Germline V lookup: CDR1 MGHRA, CDR2 YSYEKL. V lost 0 bases to trimming and J lost 7 bases, with 16 bases between them. The CDR3 loop spans 15 amino acids. The CDR3: CASSQESAGLGEQYF. As DNA, the CDR3 is TGCGCCAGCAGCCAAGAGTCGGCAGGGTTGGGGGAGCAGTACTTC.

This clonotype was counted at least ten times. This chain uses TRBV7-2 with TRBJ1-1, with 9 bases matching TRBD1. This CDR3 has 16 residues. Germline lookup yields CDR1 SGHTA and CDR2 FQGNSA. With 1 base clipped from V and 4 bases from J, the junction kept 7 bases outside the gene matches. The CDR3 here is CASSLDPPGQGTEAFF. CDR3 nucleotide sequence: TGTGCCAGCAGCTTAGACCCCCCGGGACAGGGCACTGAAGCTTTCTTT.

This clonotype was detected many times. The rearrangement uses TRBV12-3 or TRBV12-4 and TRBJ2-2; D is undetermined. The CDR3 runs 12 residues. Trimming removed 6 bases at V and 1 base at J, with 3 bases between. CDR3 nucleotides: TGTGCCAGCAGGAAGAACACCGGGGAGCTGTTTTTT. Its protein is CASRKNTGELFF.

In its sample, this clonotype was seen many times. The genes are TRBV12-3 or TRBV12-4 and TRBJ2-3; perhaps TRBD1 as D (5 bases). V lost 2 bases to trimming and J lost 0 bases, with 9 bases between them. This CDR3 is built from 15 residues. The CDR3 nucleotides are TGTGCCAGCAGTTTAATGACAGCTAGCACAGATACGCAGTATTTT. Its protein product is CASSLMTASTDTQYF.

The table lists this clonotype with many counts. For the CDR3, the DNA is TGTGCCAGCAGCTCAGGACAGCCGCAAGAGACCCAGTACTTC. The encoded protein is CASSSGQPQETQYF. The chain joins TRBV7-8 to TRBJ2-5, with D possibly TRBD1 on 6 matching bases. Trimming took off 4 bases at V and 2 bases at J, with 11 bases between the two ends. CDR3 length: 14 residues. CDR1 SGHVS and CDR2 FQNEAQ come from the germline V gene.

Ten or more counts support this clonotype. This sequence joins TRBV12-3 or TRBV12-4 and TRBJ1-5, with D unclear. The CDR3 loop spans 14 amino acids. The V end was cut by 3 bases, the J end by 5 bases, with 11 bases between. The DNA for the CDR3 is TGTGCCAGCAGTTTTCGCGGCCAGCATCAGCCCCAGCATTTT. Translation: CASSFRGQHQPQHF.